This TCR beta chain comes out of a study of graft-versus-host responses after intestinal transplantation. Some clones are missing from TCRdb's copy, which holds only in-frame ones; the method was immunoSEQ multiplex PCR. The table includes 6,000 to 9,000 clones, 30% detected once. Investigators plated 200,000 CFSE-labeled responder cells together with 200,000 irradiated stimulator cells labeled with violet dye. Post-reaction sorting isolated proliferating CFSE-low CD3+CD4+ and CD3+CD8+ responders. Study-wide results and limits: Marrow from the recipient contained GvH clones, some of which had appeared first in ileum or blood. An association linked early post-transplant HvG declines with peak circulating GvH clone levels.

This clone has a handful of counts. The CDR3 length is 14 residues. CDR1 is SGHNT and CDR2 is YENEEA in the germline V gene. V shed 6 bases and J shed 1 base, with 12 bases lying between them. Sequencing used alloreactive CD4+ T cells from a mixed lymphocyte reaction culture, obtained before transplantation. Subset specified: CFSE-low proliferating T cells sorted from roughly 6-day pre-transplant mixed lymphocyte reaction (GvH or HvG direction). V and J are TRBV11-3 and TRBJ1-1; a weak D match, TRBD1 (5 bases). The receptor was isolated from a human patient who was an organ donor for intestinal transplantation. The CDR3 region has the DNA TGTGCCAGCAGTGAGCCAGGGTGGAACACTGAAGCTTTCTTT. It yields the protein CASSEPGWNTEAFF.